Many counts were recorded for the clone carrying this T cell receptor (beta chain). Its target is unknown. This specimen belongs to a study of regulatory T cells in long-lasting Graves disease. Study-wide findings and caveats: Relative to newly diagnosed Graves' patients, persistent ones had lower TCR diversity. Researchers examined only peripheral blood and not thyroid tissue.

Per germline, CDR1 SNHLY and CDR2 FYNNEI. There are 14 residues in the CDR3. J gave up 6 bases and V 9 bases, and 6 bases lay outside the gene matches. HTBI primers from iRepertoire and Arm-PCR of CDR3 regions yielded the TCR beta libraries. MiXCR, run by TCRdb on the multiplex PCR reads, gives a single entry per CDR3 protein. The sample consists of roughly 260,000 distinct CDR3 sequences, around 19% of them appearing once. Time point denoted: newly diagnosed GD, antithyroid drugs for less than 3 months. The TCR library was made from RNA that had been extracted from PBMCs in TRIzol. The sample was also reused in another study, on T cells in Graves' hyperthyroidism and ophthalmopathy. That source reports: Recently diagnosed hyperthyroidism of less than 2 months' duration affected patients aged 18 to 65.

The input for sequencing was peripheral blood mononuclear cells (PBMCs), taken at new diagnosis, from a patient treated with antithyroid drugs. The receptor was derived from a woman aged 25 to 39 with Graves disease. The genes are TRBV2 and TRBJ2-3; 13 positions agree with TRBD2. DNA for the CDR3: TGTGCCAGTCAGACTAGCGGGGGGTCTGATACGCAGTATTTT. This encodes CASQTSGGSDTQYF.